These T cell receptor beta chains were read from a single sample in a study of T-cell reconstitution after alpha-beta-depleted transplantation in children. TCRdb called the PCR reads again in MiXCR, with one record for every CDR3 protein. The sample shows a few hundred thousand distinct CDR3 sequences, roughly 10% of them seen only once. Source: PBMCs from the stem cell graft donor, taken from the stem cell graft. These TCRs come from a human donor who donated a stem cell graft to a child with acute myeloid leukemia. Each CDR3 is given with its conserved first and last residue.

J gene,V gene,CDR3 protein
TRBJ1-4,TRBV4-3,CASSQVSPTNEKLFF
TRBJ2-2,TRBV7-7,CASRRGQTGELFF
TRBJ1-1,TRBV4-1,CASSLPGMVMNTEAFF
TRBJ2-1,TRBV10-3,CAISDYELAGGRGSYNEQFF
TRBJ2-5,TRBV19,CASSISGSTQYF
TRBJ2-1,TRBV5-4,CASSGASREQFF
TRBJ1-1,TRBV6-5,CASSYDPVENTEAFF
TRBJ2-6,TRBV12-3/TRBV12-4,CASSFPRGPGANVLTF
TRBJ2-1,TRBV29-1,CSVEQAGTNEQFF
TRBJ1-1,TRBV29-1,CSVDGRGTRFEAFF
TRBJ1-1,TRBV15,CATSRDITTGGEGFF
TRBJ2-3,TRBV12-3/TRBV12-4,CASSFLAGGSTDTQYF
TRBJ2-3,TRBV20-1,CSAMASDSTDTQYF
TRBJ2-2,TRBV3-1,CASSQSRGNTGELFF
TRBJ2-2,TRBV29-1,CSDLGHLTGELFF
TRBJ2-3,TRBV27,CASSSRDGPDTQYF
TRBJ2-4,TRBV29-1,CSVEGTTIAKNIQYF
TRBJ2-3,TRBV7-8,CASSPRTITDTQYF
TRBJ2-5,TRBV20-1,CSATVGTGGGETQYF
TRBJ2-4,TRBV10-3,CAISARGQGASKNIQYF
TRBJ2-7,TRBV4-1,CASSQGAGSSYEQYF
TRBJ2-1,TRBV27,CASSLLDSSYNEQFF
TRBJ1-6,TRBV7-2,CASSSLTGVNSPLHF
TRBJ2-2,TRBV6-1,CASSEAADTGELFF
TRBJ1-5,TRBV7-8,CASSLRSANQPQHF
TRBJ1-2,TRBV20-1,CSARPQTGYGYTF
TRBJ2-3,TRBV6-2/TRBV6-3,CASSYPPSRMSSTDTQYF
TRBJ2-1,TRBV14,CASNRESSYNEQFF
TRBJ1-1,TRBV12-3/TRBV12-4,CASSLTLNLNTEAFF
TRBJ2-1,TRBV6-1,CASSGLARAYNEQFF
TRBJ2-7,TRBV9,CASSVGQGATYEQYF
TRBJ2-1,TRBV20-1,CCARDMLAGAFYNEQFF
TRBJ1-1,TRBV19,CASSQQGETEAFF
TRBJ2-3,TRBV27,CASSLFGDTQYF
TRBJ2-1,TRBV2,CASSTPGQGTFF
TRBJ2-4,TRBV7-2,CASSLAQTGQLAKNIQYF
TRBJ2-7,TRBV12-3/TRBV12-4,CASSLQGDDQYF
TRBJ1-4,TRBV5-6,CASSFRQGPRFNEKLFF
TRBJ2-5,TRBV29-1,CSVPVPTTSTTAGGTQYF
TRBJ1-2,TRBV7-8,CASSPLRGPSSTSNYGYTF
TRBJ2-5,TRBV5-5,CASSSGLNSDF
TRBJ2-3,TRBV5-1,CASSAGSNRGTDTQYF
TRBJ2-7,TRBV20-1,CSVMTSGFYEEYF
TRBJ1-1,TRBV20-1,CSAKTTREDMNTEAFF
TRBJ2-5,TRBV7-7,CASSLGVAGVKETQYF
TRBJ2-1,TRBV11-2,CASSPTSPGLAAYNEQFF
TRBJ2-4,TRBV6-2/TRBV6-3,CASTERPPLPGAKNIQYF
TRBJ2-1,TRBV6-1,CASSEWPGEQFF
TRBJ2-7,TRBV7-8,CASSLNNGREQYF
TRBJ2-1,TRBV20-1,CSARDLSGRLGEQFF
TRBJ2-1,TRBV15,CATSPDRGRYNEQFF
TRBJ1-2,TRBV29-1,CSVQTAPHRGSGYTF
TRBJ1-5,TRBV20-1,CSALTDNQPQHF
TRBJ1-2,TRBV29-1,CSVDQGSGYGYTF